The source of this T cell receptor beta chain is a study of T cells in Graves' hyperthyroidism and ophthalmopathy. General study findings and limits: Before onset, by a median of around six months, the model predicted ophthalmopathy.

This clonotype has at least ten counts. Its antigen is not known. This CDR3 comprises 11 residues. The germline V and J ends were trimmed by 6 bases and 5 bases, with 4 bases remaining between them. Germline V CDR1 and CDR2: MNHEY, SMNVEV (reference sequence). Amplification targeted TCR beta CDR3 regions from RNA transcripts. Using the HTBI primer set, a first-round RT-PCR was run on the TCR CDR3. MiXCR was run by TCRdb on the multiplex PCR reads, yielding one entry per CDR3 protein. The profile shows 600,000 to 700,000 distinct CDR3 sequences, roughly 14% of them singletons. The chain has TRBV27 and TRBJ2-2, with no clear D. This TCR derives from a woman aged 40 to 50 with Graves' ophthalmopathy. Specimen: blood. CDR3 loop: CASRTTGELFF. The CDR3 nucleotides read TGTGCCAGCAGAACTACCGGGGAGCTGTTTTTT.